What follows are 16 T cell receptor beta chains derived from one specimen sequenced in a study of STAT3 mutations in large granular lymphocyte leukemia. General study results and limits: At least one immunodominant TCR beta clonotype appeared in every T-cell large granular lymphocyte leukemia patient.

Using immunoSEQ multiplex PCR, the repertoire was profiled, and TCRdb retains in-frame clones only, with some absent. The table lists roughly 11,000 clones, 85% of them singletons. These receptors have no known antigen. What was sequenced was peripheral blood mononuclear cells. Receptors originate from an older man with T-cell large granular lymphocyte leukemia. Some clones in this sample may be carry-over from other donors' samples.

In this sample, this clone turned up once. The chain is built from TRBV30 and TRBJ1-1, with D uncertain. Trimming stripped 0 bases from V and 2 bases from J, with 10 bases between. The CDR3 runs to 14 residues. Germline V gives CDR1 GTSNPN, CDR2 SVGIG (reference sequence). CDR3 in amino acids: CAWSVLGGNTEAFF. The CDR3 DNA sequence: TGTGCCTGGAGTGTACTGGGCGGAAACACTGAAGCTTTCTTT.

The gene calls are TRBV7-9 and TRBJ2-5; 9 bases map to TRBD2. Germline V lookup: CDR1 SEHNR, CDR2 FQNEAQ (reference sequence). V was clipped by 0 bases and J by 3 bases; unmatched bases: 11. This CDR3 has 18 amino acids. This chain's CDR3 is CASSLAPLGLAVKETQYF. DNA of the CDR3: TGTGCCAGCAGCTTAGCGCCGTTGGGACTAGCCGTGAAAGAGACCCAGTACTTC.

This clone was seen a few times. V and J are TRBV18 and TRBJ2-1, with 8 bases lining up with TRBD2. The CDR3 covers 15 residues. CDR1 KGHSH and CDR2 LQKENI come from the germline V gene. V was clipped by 2 bases and J by 7 bases; unmatched bases: 7. Here the CDR3 reads CASSPGLAGSNEQFF. Here the CDR3 DNA reads TGTGCCAGCTCACCAGGTTTAGCGGGATCGAATGAGCAGTTCTTC.

V is TRBV9 and J is TRBJ1-2; D gene unclear. The V gene lost 3 bases and the J gene lost 5 bases, with 8 bases spanning the gap. Germline V lookup: CDR1 SGDLS, CDR2 YYNGEE. The CDR3 spans 12 residues. The CDR3 nucleotides are TGTGCCAGCAGCGAAGTGGGGTATGGCTACACCTTC. As protein: CASSEVGYGYTF.

This chain uses TRBV18 with TRBJ2-7, with D unresolved. CDR1 and CDR2 (germline): KGHSH, LQKENI. This CDR3 has 13 amino acids. V gave up 2 bases and J gave up 6 bases, with 11 bases separating them. Here the CDR3 reads CASSPGPGFEQYF. The CDR3 DNA follows: TGTGCCAGCTCACCAGGGCCCGGCTTCGAGCAGTACTTC.

The chain links TRBV16 to TRBJ2-6; D not resolved. Germline CDR1 and CDR2: KGHSY and FQNENV. There are 14 residues in the CDR3. The V and J ends lost 4 bases and 0 bases respectively, with 4 bases between them. The CDR3: CASSRGSGANVLTF. CDR3 coding DNA: TGTGCCAGCAGCCGTGGCTCTGGGGCCAACGTCCTGACTTTC.

This chain joins TRBV5-1 and TRBJ1-3; possibly TRBD1 for D (5 bases). Trimming left V 3 bases short and J 0 bases short, with 7 bases between. From germline, CDR1 is SGHRS and CDR2 YFSETQ. The CDR3 is 14 residues long. This CDR3 reads CASSSTGSGNTIYF. CDR3 coding DNA: TGCGCCAGCAGCTCTACAGGCTCTGGAAACACCATATATTTT.

The CDR3 sequence: CASSLDRDYGYTF. As DNA, the CDR3 is TGTGCCAGCAGCTTGGACAGGGACTATGGCTACACCTTC. The V gene is TRBV5-6, the J gene TRBJ1-2; tentative D call: TRBD1 (6 bases). Trimming removed 0 bases at V and 3 bases at J, with 6 bases between. The germline V gene has CDR1 SGHDT and CDR2 YYEEEE. The CDR3 length is 13 residues.

This clone was found a few times. This chain uses TRBV28 with TRBJ1-2, with D possibly TRBD1 on 5 matching bases. The CDR3 consists of 12 residues. Germline-derived CDR1 and CDR2 are MDHEN and SYDVKM. Trimming left V 10 bases short and J 1 base short, with 10 bases between. The chain's CDR3 is CAIGGINYGYTF. DNA of the CDR3: TGTGCCATCGGGGGAATTAACTATGGCTACACCTTC.

A few counts support this clone. J is TRBJ1-2 and V is TRBV20-1; D is uncertain. CDR3 length: 11 amino acids. Germline CDR1 and CDR2: DFQATT and SNEGSKA (reference sequence). V was clipped by 4 bases and J by 7 bases, with 10 bases between them. This CDR3 is CSATPTGGYTF. CDR3 DNA: TGCAGTGCTACGCCTACGGGTGGCTACACCTTC.

The chain recombines TRBV9 with TRBJ2-3; 8 nucleotides agree with TRBD2. The CDR3 has 14 amino acids. Trimming removed 4 bases from V and 5 bases from J; junction bases left unmatched: 6. CDR1 and CDR2 (germline): SGDLS, YYNGEE. CDR3 DNA: TGTGCCAGCAGCCTCGGGGGGGCCGGAGATACGCAGTATTTT. It yields the protein CASSLGGAGDTQYF.

The genes are TRBV18 and TRBJ1-2, with 9 bases matching TRBD1. CDR1 is KGHSH and CDR2 is LQKENI in the germline V gene. The CDR3 sequence is 17 residues long. V lost 6 bases to trimming and J lost 3 bases; unmatched junction nucleotides: 14. CDR3 nucleotides: TGTGCCAGCTCCCAACGGGACAGGGTAAAAGTGGACTATGGCTACACCTTC. Translated: CASSQRDRVKVDYGYTF.

This chain uses TRBV18 with TRBJ2-5; no reliable D call. V lost 8 bases to trimming and J lost 5 bases, with 18 bases between them. The germline V gene encodes CDR1 KGHSH and CDR2 LQKENI. The CDR3 totals 14 residues. In DNA form, the CDR3 reads TGTGCCAGCGTCACCACTATCAGTTCCGAGACCCAGTACTTC. Its translation: CASVTTISSETQYF.

The chain joins TRBV6-5 to TRBJ1-6, with D unclear. In germline, CDR1 is MNHEY, CDR2 SVGAGI. Trimming removed 1 base at V and 6 bases at J, with 4 bases between. The CDR3 length is 13 residues. This CDR3 reads CASSYYPNSPLHF. The DNA for the CDR3 is TGTGCCAGCAGTTACTATCCTAATTCACCCCTCCACTTT.

This chain connects TRBV19 to TRBJ2-3; 10 bases are a match to TRBD1. The germline gives CDR1 LNHDA, CDR2 SQIVND (reference sequence). Trimming removed 6 bases from V and 2 bases from J; junction bases left unmatched: 2. This CDR3 is built from 14 residues. The CDR3 loop reads CASSDRGLTDTQYF. The CDR3, as DNA: TGTGCCAGTAGCGACAGGGGGCTCACAGATACGCAGTATTTT.

The chain combines TRBV9 with TRBJ2-7; 8 bases are shared with TRBD2. V was clipped by 1 base and J by 6 bases; unmatched bases: 6. Looked up from germline, CDR1 is SGDLS and CDR2 is YYNGEE. The CDR3 sequence is 14 residues long. As DNA, the CDR3 is TGTGCCAGCAGCGTAAGTAGCGGGGAGGCCGAGCAGTACTTC. Translation: CASSVSSGEAEQYF.